One T cell receptor beta chain is described in this entry. This record comes from a study of T cells in Graves' hyperthyroidism and ophthalmopathy. This CDR3 comprises 13 residues. The germline V gene has CDR1 MNHEY and CDR2 SVGEGT. V was pared by 2 bases and J by 2 bases, with 6 bases between. RNA transcripts were the template for amplifying TCR beta CDR3 regions. The HTBI primer set served for first-round RT-PCR of the TCR CDR3. A single record per CDR3 protein comes from TCRdb applying MiXCR to the multiplex PCR reads. The sample carries almost 500,000 distinct CDR3 sequences, less than 25% recorded once. Duration under 3 months, a NOSPECS grade of at least 4, and a Clinical Activity Score of at least 3 characterized the ophthalmopathy patients.

The chain recombines TRBV6-2 or TRBV6-3 with TRBJ1-1; D is undetermined. The clonotype originates from a woman in her seventies with Graves' ophthalmopathy. Material for sequencing was blood. In DNA form, the CDR3 reads TGTGCCAGCAGTTACGAGACTAACACTGAAGCTTTCTTT. This sequence encodes CASSYETNTEAFF.